The 21 T cell receptor beta chains listed next were all sequenced from one sample in a study of vaccination and CD4 T cells after COVID-19 (dated by TCRdb to between 2020 and 2023). The sample's treatment or condition label, decoded: approximately 9-day PBMC culture with coronavirus spike peptide pools or control peptides (ViraFEST assay). Receptor amplification or capture employed PCR. The listed sequencing device is Illumina iSeq 100. TCR sequencing of DNA from cultured CD4+ T cells used the Oncomine TCR Beta short-read assay at the Johns Hopkins FTIC core. Starting from the raw public reads, TCRdb applied fastp trimming at Q25, assembled clones with MiXCR and retained in-frame beta chains. Rows with a matching CDR3 protein are joined into one entry that keeps the most common DNA and genes. This sample lists 15,000 to 20,000 distinct CDR3 sequences; approximately 67% were detected once. 6.5% to 8.5% of the sample lies in the top ten.

These receptors' antigens are unknown. The sequenced sample consisted of CD4+ T cells from blood, cultured in vitro. The receptors stem from a human donor who had recovered from COVID-19.

V gene TRBV6-2 or TRBV6-3 combines with J gene TRBJ1-6; D gene uncertain. Trimming pared 2 bases from V and 9 bases from J, leaving 14 bases between. The germline gives CDR1 MNHEY, CDR2 SVGEGT. The CDR3 has 15 residues. The CDR3 spells CASSYGRELGSPLHF. The CDR3 DNA is TGTGCCAGCAGTTACGGAAGGGAGCTAGGTTCACCCCTCCACTTT.

This clonotype appeared once. The chain is built from TRBV20-1 and TRBJ2-3; 9 nucleotides line up with TRBD1. Germline CDR1 reads DFQATT; CDR2 reads SNEGSKA (reference sequence). The CDR3 sequence is 14 residues long. With V trimmed by 5 bases and J by 3 bases, 6 bases remained unmatched. CDR3 nucleotides: TGCAGTGCTCCGGGACAGGGAAGGACAGATACGCAGTATTTT. This codes for CSAPGQGRTDTQYF.

The rearrangement links TRBV5-3 to TRBJ1-1; D gene uncertain. TRBV5-3 is labeled an ORF, and its function is uncertain. The length of the CDR3 is 14 residues. Trimming removed 4 bases from V and 3 bases from J, with 13 bases in between. DNA of the CDR3: TGTGCCAGAAGCGTCAGTGGGCCTTACACTGAAGCTTTCTTT. Protein: CARSVSGPYTEAFF.

Here the CDR3 reads CASSPQSTNEKLFF. CDR3 nucleotide sequence: TGTGCCAGCAGCCCTCAGTCAACTAATGAAAAACTGTTTTTT. The chain combines TRBV7-2 with TRBJ1-4; D is unclear. With 5 bases removed from V and 0 bases from J, the gap between germline ends came to 7 bases. CDR3 length equals 14 residues. CDR1 is SGHTA and CDR2 is FQGNSA in the germline V gene.

This rearrangement joins TRBV7-2 to TRBJ1-2; 10 bases agree with TRBD1. The CDR3 covers 17 residues. J lost 6 bases, V lost 3 bases, and 13 bases had no gene match. Germline V gene sequence: CDR1 SGHTA, CDR2 FQGNSA. CDR3 in DNA: TGTGCCAGCAGCTTGCCGCTAAGGACAGGGGGTGGGGATGGCTACACCTTC. This encodes CASSLPLRTGGGDGYTF.

CDR3 nucleotides: TGCAGTGCTAGAAAATGGCCTAAGGCCTACGAGCAGTACTTC. This sequence encodes CSARKWPKAYEQYF. V gene TRBV20-1 combines with J gene TRBJ2-7; D gene unclear. The CDR3 loop spans 14 amino acids. V was trimmed by 2 bases and J by 2 bases, leaving 13 bases between them. Looked up from germline, CDR1 is DFQATT and CDR2 is SNEGSKA (reference sequence).

The chain recombines TRBV10-1 with TRBJ2-7, with 9 bases aligning to TRBD2. Germline assignment: CDR1 WNHNN and CDR2 SYGVQD (reference sequence). CDR3 length equals 18 residues. Trimming took 6 bases from V and 0 from J; bases not matched to a gene: 15. CDR3 amino acids: CASSGAGKAGGVSYEQYF. The CDR3 region has the DNA TGCGCCAGCAGCGGGGCCGGGAAAGCGGGAGGCGTCTCCTACGAGCAGTACTTC.

The chain is built from TRBV7-9 and TRBJ1-1; 12 nucleotides match TRBD1. Trimming took 4 bases from V and 0 from J; bases not matched to a gene: 9. There are 18 residues in the CDR3. Per the germline V gene, CDR1 is SEHNR and CDR2 is FQNEAQ (reference sequence). DNA for the CDR3: TGTGCCAGCAGCTCGCCGGGACAGGGGGCCACCATGAACACTGAAGCTTTCTTT. It yields the protein CASSSPGQGATMNTEAFF.

This chain uses TRBV7-2 with TRBJ2-7; D could derive from TRBD1 or TRBD2 (6 bases each). CDR1 is SGHTA and CDR2 is FQGNSA in the germline V gene. The V end lost 0 bases, the J end lost 2 bases, and 11 bases lay between the germline ends. The CDR3 totals 15 residues. The CDR3 sequence is CASSLARGLAYEQYF. Written as DNA, the CDR3 is TGTGCCAGCAGCTTAGCACGGGGGCTAGCCTACGAGCAGTACTTC. Filled out from reference TRBV7-2 and TRBJ2-7, the complete variable domain reads GAGVSQSPSNKVTEKGKDVELRCDPISGHTALYWYRQSLGQGLEFLIYFQGNSAPDKSGLPSDRFSAERTGGSVSTLTIQRTQQEDSAVYLCASSLARGLAYEQYFGPGTRLTVT.

By share of the sample, this clonotype is medium-sized. The chain is built from TRBV12-3 or TRBV12-4 and TRBJ1-5; unclear D gene. V was trimmed by 1 base and J by 7 bases, leaving 8 bases between them. The CDR3 runs to 13 residues. In nucleotides, the CDR3 is TGTGCCAGCAGTTTAGGGGCGGGGCAGCCCCAGCATTTT. Translation gives CASSLGAGQPQHF.

This clonotype is large in the sample. The CDR3 protein is CTAGLAGTDTQYF. CDR3 DNA sequence: TGCACCGCCGGGCTAGCGGGCACAGATACGCAGTATTTT. The chain employs TRBV20-1 and TRBJ2-3; 7 nucleotides align to TRBD2. CDR3 length: 13 residues. Germline lookup yields CDR1 DFQATT and CDR2 SNEGSKA (reference sequence).

V usage is TRBV11-2 and J usage is TRBJ2-1, with 10 positions matching TRBD2. V lost 6 bases to trimming and J lost 2 bases; unmatched junction nucleotides: 10. Germline CDR1 and CDR2: SGHAT and FQNNGV. The CDR3 contains 17 residues. CDR3 in amino acids: CASSPTTGTSAYNEQFF. DNA of the CDR3: TGTGCCAGCAGTCCAACAACGGGGACTAGCGCCTACAATGAGCAGTTCTTC.

V gene TRBV19 combines with J gene TRBJ1-5; a weak D match, TRBD1 (6 bases). The CDR3 consists of 14 residues. Germline V CDR1 and CDR2: LNHDA, SQIVND (reference sequence). Trimming stripped 3 bases from V and 4 bases from J, with 10 bases between. The chain's CDR3 is CASSIGQINQPQHF. Written as DNA, the CDR3 is TGTGCCAGTAGTATTGGACAGATTAATCAGCCCCAGCATTTT. The variable domain in full, with the rest retrieved from reference TRBV19 and TRBJ1-5, is DGGITQSPKYLFRKEGQNVTLSCEQNLNHDAMYWYRQDPGQGLRLIYYSQIVNDFQKGDIAEGYSVSREKKESFPLTVTSAQKNPTAFYLCASSIGQINQPQHFGDGTRLSIL.

The chain combines TRBV6-5 with TRBJ1-6; 7 nucleotides align to TRBD1. The CDR3 has 18 amino acids. Per the germline V gene, CDR1 is MNHEY and CDR2 is SVGAGI. V shed 0 bases and J 6 bases; nucleotides not matched to a gene: 11. CDR3 sequence reads: CASSYSRRSGTVNSPLHF. DNA of the CDR3: TGTGCCAGCAGTTACTCGAGACGGTCCGGGACAGTTAATTCACCCCTCCACTTT.

The chain employs TRBV7-8 and TRBJ2-7; 10 positions agree with TRBD2. The CDR3 has 16 amino acids. Germline values: CDR1 SGHVS, CDR2 FQNEAQ. The trim removed 1 base at V and 6 bases at J, leaving 9 bases unmatched. CDR3 sequence: CASSLVGSSGSVEQYF. The CDR3 DNA follows: TGTGCCAGCAGCTTAGTCGGTTCTAGCGGGAGTGTCGAGCAGTACTTC.

This rearrangement joins TRBV20-1 to TRBJ2-1; the match to TRBD2 covers 11 bases. V was pared by 1 base and J by 8 bases, with 10 bases of the junction left unmatched. Germline CDR1 reads DFQATT; CDR2 reads SNEGSKA (reference sequence). The CDR3 extends over 16 amino acids. The CDR3 reads CSARGGSGRGGDEQFF. The CDR3, as DNA: TGCAGTGCTAGAGGGGGTAGCGGGAGGGGTGGCGATGAGCAGTTCTTC.

CDR3 region: CASKDRAGSPLHF. As DNA, the CDR3 is TGCGCCAGCAAGGACAGGGCTGGTTCACCCCTCCACTTT. The rearrangement joins TRBV10-2 to TRBJ1-6, with TRBD1 matching over 8 bases. CDR1 is WSHSY and CDR2 is SAAADI in the germline V gene. The CDR3 has 13 residues. The junction had 5 bases not matched to a gene; V was cut back by 7 bases and J by 9 bases.

The rearrangement joins TRBV28 to TRBJ2-2; maybe TRBD2 (5 bases). CDR1 is MDHEN, CDR2 SYDVKM, per germline. V lost 5 bases, J lost 3 bases, and 7 bases lay in between. CDR3 length: 13 amino acids. CDR3 DNA sequence: TGTGCCAGCAGTCGGACTGACACCGGGGAGCTGTTTTTT. Translation gives CASSRTDTGELFF.

The CDR3 protein is CASIGEGSYNSPLHF. The DNA for the CDR3 is TGTGCCAGCATCGGGGAGGGCAGTTATAATTCACCCCTCCACTTT. The J gene is TRBJ1-6, the V gene TRBV12-3 or TRBV12-4; D is unclear. V dropped 7 bases and J dropped 4 bases, with 14 bases sitting between them. This CDR3 comprises 15 residues.

Only a few counts were recorded for this clonotype. The chain recombines TRBV19 with TRBJ2-7, with D possibly called TRBD1 or TRBD2 (5 bases each). Trimming took 3 bases from V and 6 from J, leaving 15 bases between them. Germline V CDR1 and CDR2: LNHDA, SQIVND (reference sequence). The CDR3 sequence is 14 residues long. The CDR3 DNA reads TGTGCCAGTAGTATGAGGCAGGGAGCACGCGAGCAGTACTTC. This encodes CASSMRQGAREQYF.

The chain joins TRBV7-2 to TRBJ1-2; possibly TRBD1 for D (5 bases). The germline V and J ends were trimmed by 3 bases and 6 bases, with 14 bases remaining between them. Looked up from germline, CDR1 is SGHTA and CDR2 is FQGNSA. This CDR3 is 14 amino acids long. CDR3 sequence reads: CASSFYDTGDGYTF. The CDR3 DNA is TGTGCCAGCAGCTTCTACGACACAGGCGATGGCTACACCTTC. Looking up the rest from reference TRBV7-2 and TRBJ1-2 gives the full variable domain: GAGVSQSPSNKVTEKGKDVELRCDPISGHTALYWYRQSLGQGLEFLIYFQGNSAPDKSGLPSDRFSAERTGGSVSTLTIQRTQQEDSAVYLCASSFYDTGDGYTFGSGTRLTVV.